The 30 T cell receptor beta chains below come from one sample, sequenced in a study of T cell responses to AZD1222 COVID-19 vaccine (dated by TCRdb to the early 2020s). What this sample's time point label stands for: about 28 days (+/-7) after the second vaccine dose. Libraries were prepared through the immunoSEQ multiplex PCR assay. TCRdb took this table from immuneACCESS and kept in-frame rearrangements with V and J called. Such tables lack part of the clones; where checked against another copy, unresolved V genes explain under half of the gap, and the rest is unexplained. The sample includes roughly 150,000 clones, with around 93% observed a single time. Roughly 3.3% of the sample lies in the top ten. Specimen: peripheral blood, collected 28 days after the second AZD1222 dose. Receptors were obtained from an adult who received the AZD1222 COVID-19 vaccine.

V gene TRBV6-1 combines with J gene TRBJ2-2, with D maybe TRBD2 (5 bases). Germline-derived CDR1 and CDR2 are MNHNS and SASEGT. V lost 2 bases and J 6 bases, leaving 13 bases between the germline ends. The CDR3 covers 15 residues. DNA of the CDR3: TGTGCCAGCAGTGAAACCCCACGGGGTCCCGGGGAGCTGTTTTTT. Encoded protein: CASSETPRGPGELFF.

This rearrangement joins TRBV7-7 to TRBJ2-5; D uncertain. The CDR3 totals 14 residues. V lost 2 bases to trimming and J lost 0 bases, with 7 bases between them. CDR1 SSHAT and CDR2 FNYEAQ come from the germline V gene (reference sequence). CDR3 protein: CASSLNHDQETQYF. The DNA of the CDR3 is TGTGCCAGCAGCTTAAACCACGACCAAGAGACCCAGTACTTC. The variable domain in full, completed from reference TRBV7-7 and TRBJ2-5, reads GAGVSQSPRYKVTKRGQDVTLRCDPISSHATLYWYQQALGQGPEFLTYFNYEAQPDKSGLPSDRFSAERPEGSISTLTIQRTEQRDSAMYRCASSLNHDQETQYFGPGTRLLVL.

This CDR3 is CASSPIGATNEKLFF. In DNA form, the CDR3 reads TGTGCCAGCAGCCCGATCGGCGCAACTAATGAAAAACTGTTTTTT. The chain links TRBV7-9 to TRBJ1-4; D unresolved. Germline CDR1 and CDR2: SEHNR and FQNEAQ (reference sequence). Trimming stripped 5 bases from V and 0 bases from J, with 10 bases between. The CDR3 is 15 amino acids. The variable domain in full, with the rest retrieved from reference TRBV7-9 and TRBJ1-4, is DTGVSQNPRHKITKRGQNVTFRCDPISEHNRLYWYRQTLGQGPEFLTYFQNEAQLEKSRLLSDRFSAERPKGSFSTLEIQRTEQGDSAMYLCASSPIGATNEKLFFGSGTQLSVL.

V usage is TRBV4-3 and J usage is TRBJ1-2; 7 nucleotides align to TRBD1. V shed 0 bases and J 4 bases; nucleotides not matched to a gene: 5. Germline CDR1 reads LGHNA; CDR2 reads YSLEER. The CDR3 sequence is 15 residues long. The CDR3 DNA reads as TGCGCCAGCAGCCAAGACCCTACAGGGGTCTATGGCTACACCTTC. Its protein product is CASSQDPTGVYGYTF.

The chain uses TRBV9 and TRBJ1-2; D unresolved. The germline V gene encodes CDR1 SGDLS and CDR2 YYNGEE. The CDR3 loop spans 14 amino acids. Between the trimmed V and J ends, which lost 2 bases and 7 bases, there was a span of 15 bases. CDR3 sequence: CASSVTGFQIGYTF. CDR3 DNA sequence: TGTGCCAGCAGCGTCACGGGGTTTCAGATTGGCTACACCTTC.

CDR3 in amino acids: CASSPARQSISYEQYF. The DNA for the CDR3 is TGTGCCAGCAGCCCAGCCCGACAGTCGATCTCCTACGAGCAGTACTTC. The V and J genes are TRBV7-9 and TRBJ2-7; D is perhaps TRBD1 (5 bases). The CDR3 length is 16 residues. Per germline, CDR1 SEHNR and CDR2 FQNEAQ (reference sequence). V lost 5 bases to trimming and J lost 0 bases, with 17 bases between them.

The rearrangement uses TRBV19 and TRBJ1-1; no clear D gene. The CDR3 covers 11 residues. The germline V gene has CDR1 LNHDA and CDR2 SQIVND (reference sequence). V was shortened by 6 bases and J by 9 bases, with 11 bases between the two germline ends. The CDR3 sequence is CASSSLLQAFF. CDR3 nucleotide sequence: TGTGCCAGTAGCTCTCTCTTGCAAGCTTTCTTT.

J is TRBJ2-3 and V is TRBV19; 9 bases are shared with TRBD1. Unmatched junction bases numbered 6, after V lost 2 bases and J lost 0 bases. Germline V CDR1 and CDR2: LNHDA, SQIVND (reference sequence). The CDR3 covers 17 residues. The chain's CDR3 is CASSIKGDRASTDTQYF. The CDR3 nucleotides are TGTGCCAGTAGTATAAAGGGGGACAGGGCTAGCACAGATACGCAGTATTTT. Filled out from reference TRBV19 and TRBJ2-3, the complete variable domain reads DGGITQSPKYLFRKEGQNVTLSCEQNLNHDAMYWYRQDPGQGLRLIYYSQIVNDFQKGDIAEGYSVSREKKESFPLTVTSAQKNPTAFYLCASSIKGDRASTDTQYFGPGTRLTVL.

The chain is built from TRBV19 and TRBJ2-1; 7 positions agree with TRBD1. V was pared by 5 bases and J by 4 bases, with 8 bases of the junction left unmatched. Germline loops: CDR1 LNHDA, CDR2 SQIVND (reference sequence). The CDR3 has 15 amino acids. Here the CDR3 reads CASSRRDSPYNEQFF. In nucleotides, the CDR3 is TGTGCCAGTAGTCGACGGGACAGCCCATACAATGAGCAGTTCTTC.

CDR3 sequence reads: CASSLMEGSYEQYF. CDR3 nucleotides: TGCGCCAGCAGCTTAATGGAGGGCTCCTACGAGCAGTACTTC. The chain recombines TRBV5-1 with TRBJ2-7; TRBD2 might be the D (6 bases). V lost 2 bases and J lost 0, with 9 bases in between. CDR3 length equals 14 residues. In germline, CDR1 is SGHRS, CDR2 YFSETQ.

The V call is TRBV19, the J call TRBJ1-2; D gene ambiguous. V lost 4 bases and J 6 bases, leaving 9 bases between the germline ends. The CDR3 extends over 12 amino acids. Germline CDR1 LNHDA, CDR2 SQIVND (reference sequence). CDR3 amino acids: CASSRVMDGYTF. The CDR3 bases are TGTGCCAGTAGTAGGGTTATGGATGGCTACACCTTC.

The rearrangement joins TRBV5-1 to TRBJ2-5; 9 nucleotides line up with TRBD2. Germline-derived CDR1 and CDR2 are SGHRS and YFSETQ. V gave up 2 bases and J gave up 5 bases; unmatched junction bases: 4. The CDR3 loop spans 14 amino acids. CDR3 sequence reads: CASSFSGSTETQYF. The CDR3 DNA reads as TGCGCCAGCAGCTTTAGCGGGAGCACTGAGACCCAGTACTTC. Variable domain in full (rest from reference TRBV5-1 and TRBJ2-5): KAGVTQTPRYLIKTRGQQVTLSCSPISGHRSVSWYQQTPGQGLQFLFEYFSETQRNKGNFPGRFSGRQFSNSRSEMNVSTLELGDSALYLCASSFSGSTETQYFGPGTRLLVL.

V and J are TRBV29-1 and TRBJ1-3; D uncertain. Germline V gene lookup returns CDR1 SQVTM and CDR2 ANQGSEA. The CDR3 sequence is 13 residues long. Trimming pared 3 bases from V and 0 bases from J, leaving 6 bases between. CDR3: CSVEVTSGNTIYF. The CDR3 DNA follows: TGCAGCGTTGAGGTCACCTCTGGAAACACCATATATTTT.

This rearrangement joins TRBV4-1 to TRBJ2-5, with D maybe TRBD1 (6 bases). Trimming cost V 0 bases and J 5 bases, with 13 bases left between them. CDR3 length equals 15 residues. Germline V gives CDR1 MGHRA, CDR2 YSYEKL. The CDR3 DNA reads as TGCGCCAGCAGCCAAGAGGGCAGGGGCGGGGAGACCCAGTACTTC. This encodes CASSQEGRGGETQYF.

This clone was found once. The gene calls are TRBV18 and TRBJ1-1; D is uncertain. Germline CDR1 reads KGHSH; CDR2 reads LQKENI. The length of the CDR3 is 14 residues. Trimming pared 3 bases from V and 3 bases from J, leaving 11 bases between. The CDR3 is CASSPRMEDTEAFF. CDR3 bases: TGTGCCAGCTCACCCCGGATGGAGGACACTGAAGCTTTCTTT.

The CDR3: CASMRVSSYEQYF. The CDR3 DNA reads as TGTGCCAGCATGCGGGTAAGCTCCTACGAGCAGTACTTC. The chain has TRBV28 and TRBJ2-7; D possibly corresponds to TRBD2 (5 bases). CDR1 is MDHEN, CDR2 SYDVKM, per germline. The CDR3 is 13 amino acids. Between the trimmed V and J ends, which lost 7 bases and 0 bases, there was a span of 10 bases.

In nucleotides, the CDR3 is TGTGCCATCAAAGATCAGGGGCCCTACGAGCAGTACTTC. This sequence encodes CAIKDQGPYEQYF. The V gene is TRBV10-3, the J gene TRBJ2-7; maybe TRBD1 (6 bases). The CDR3 has 13 residues. V was cut by 7 bases and J by 2 bases, with 12 bases left in between. Germline V gene lookup returns CDR1 ENHRY and CDR2 SYGVKD.

The V call is TRBV15, the J call TRBJ1-3, with TRBD1 identical over 11 bases. This CDR3 is 15 amino acids long. Germline-derived CDR1 and CDR2 are LNHNV and YYDKDF (reference sequence). The ends lost 3 bases at V and 4 bases at J; junction bases unmatched: 2. CDR3 coding DNA: TGTGCCACCAGCAGGGACAGGGGGCTCGGAAACACCATATATTTT. Translation: CATSRDRGLGNTIYF.

The rearrangement links TRBV5-6 to TRBJ1-5, with 7 nucleotides matching TRBD1. This CDR3 spans 15 amino acids. J lost 3 bases, V lost 4 bases, and 7 bases had no gene match. Germline V gene data show CDR1 as SGHDT and CDR2 as YYEEEE. CDR3 in DNA: TGTGCCAGCAGCGCTGGACAGGCTCTCAATCAGCCCCAGCATTTT. Translating gives CASSAGQALNQPQHF.

With regard to this clone: Other DNA sequences in the same sample also yield this CDR3. The chain joins TRBV6-2 or TRBV6-3 to TRBJ2-1; no firm D call. Deletions cut 2 bases from V and 6 bases from J, with 2 bases between. Germline V gene data show CDR1 as MNHEY and CDR2 as SVGEGT. This CDR3 contains 11 residues. For the CDR3, the DNA is TGTGCCAGCAGTTACATCAATGAGCAGTTCTTC. Encoded protein: CASSYINEQFF.

The chain joins TRBV10-2 to TRBJ1-3, with 9 bases fitting TRBD1. Losses at the gene ends were 2 bases for V and 2 bases for J; bases not matched to a gene: 7. The CDR3 has 17 residues. Per the germline V gene, CDR1 is WSHSY and CDR2 is SAAADI. CDR3 sequence: CASSETGTGTAGNTIYF. CDR3 in DNA: TGCGCCAGCAGTGAGACAGGGACAGGGACGGCTGGAAACACCATATATTTT.

This clone has only a few counts. The J gene is TRBJ1-2, the V gene TRBV24-1; D is unresolved. CDR1 is KGHDR, CDR2 SFDVKD, per germline. Trimming removed 3 bases from V and 2 bases from J, with 9 bases in between. The length of the CDR3 is 14 residues. The CDR3 reads CATSDPWINYGYTF. CDR3 coding DNA: TGTGCCACCAGTGATCCTTGGATCAACTATGGCTACACCTTC.

V and J are TRBV24-1 and TRBJ1-1; 7 positions match TRBD1. This CDR3 contains 15 residues. Germline V gene sequence: CDR1 KGHDR, CDR2 SFDVKD. Losses at the gene ends were 2 bases for V and 4 bases for J; bases not matched to a gene: 6. The CDR3 loop reads CATSDSQGGGTEAFF. The DNA of the CDR3 is TGTGCCACCAGTGATTCGCAGGGGGGTGGCACTGAAGCTTTCTTT.

As regards this clone: Other DNA sequences in the same sample also yield this CDR3. The CDR3 is CASSLSRSYEQYF. In nucleotides, the CDR3 is TGTGCCAGCAGTTTATCGCGATCCTACGAGCAGTACTTC. V and J are TRBV27 and TRBJ2-7; D remains ambiguous. The CDR3 loop spans 13 amino acids. The germline V gene encodes CDR1 MNHEY and CDR2 SMNVEV (reference sequence). Between the trimmed V and J ends, which lost 0 bases and 1 base, there was a span of 4 bases.

The chain combines TRBV19 with TRBJ2-1, with a possible D match to TRBD2 (5 bases). The CDR3 sequence is 16 residues long. Germline values: CDR1 LNHDA, CDR2 SQIVND (reference sequence). V was pared by 3 bases and J by 0 bases, with 12 bases between. CDR3 sequence (DNA): TGTGCCAGTAGTATGCCTAGCCTGGTCTCCTACAATGAGCAGTTCTTC. This gives the protein CASSMPSLVSYNEQFF.

The rearrangement joins TRBV2 to TRBJ1-1; no definite D call. The V gene lost 6 bases and the J gene lost 1 base, with 9 bases spanning the gap. The CDR3 is 13 amino acids. Germline-derived CDR1 and CDR2 are SNHLY and FYNNEI. CDR3 sequence reads: CASSRGKNTEAFF. CDR3 coding DNA: TGTGCCAGCAGCCGCGGGAAGAACACTGAAGCTTTCTTT.

V and J are TRBV18 and TRBJ1-6; TRBD1 might be the D (5 bases). Germline V gene data show CDR1 as KGHSH and CDR2 as LQKENI. V lost 6 bases, J lost 5 bases, and 20 bases lay in between. There are 17 residues in the CDR3. The CDR3 DNA sequence: TGTGCCAGCTCCTCGGTCGGGACGCGAGGTGATAATTCACCCCTCCACTTT. This sequence encodes CASSSVGTRGDNSPLHF.

V is TRBV3-1 (or the pseudogene TRBV3-2) and J is TRBJ2-7, with D maybe TRBD2 (6 bases). The V gene's germline CDR1 is LGHDT and CDR2 YNNKEL (reference sequence). V was trimmed by 2 bases and J by 0 bases, leaving 14 bases between them. The CDR3 loop spans 16 amino acids. The CDR3 sequence is CASSQPGLGDSYEQYF. For the CDR3, the DNA is TGTGCCAGCAGCCAACCGGGACTTGGGGACTCCTACGAGCAGTACTTC.

This rearrangement joins TRBV24-1 to TRBJ2-2, with TRBD2 identical over 13 bases. In germline, CDR1 is KGHDR, CDR2 SFDVKD. The junction had 10 bases not matched to a gene; V was cut back by 6 bases and J by 4 bases. This CDR3 region has 18 residues. CDR3 region: CATSTTSGRALSTGELFF. In DNA form, the CDR3 reads TGTGCCACCAGTACTACTAGCGGGAGGGCCCTGAGCACCGGGGAGCTGTTTTTT.

The chain couples TRBV29-1 to TRBJ1-4; 7 bases line up with TRBD1. The CDR3 length is 13 residues. Trimming at V came to 4 bases and at J to 5 bases, leaving 4 bases not matched to a gene. Looked up from germline, CDR1 is SQVTM and CDR2 is ANQGSEA. In nucleotides, the CDR3 is TGCAGCGTTGCGGGACAGATAAATGAAAAACTGTTTTTT. This gives the protein CSVAGQINEKLFF.